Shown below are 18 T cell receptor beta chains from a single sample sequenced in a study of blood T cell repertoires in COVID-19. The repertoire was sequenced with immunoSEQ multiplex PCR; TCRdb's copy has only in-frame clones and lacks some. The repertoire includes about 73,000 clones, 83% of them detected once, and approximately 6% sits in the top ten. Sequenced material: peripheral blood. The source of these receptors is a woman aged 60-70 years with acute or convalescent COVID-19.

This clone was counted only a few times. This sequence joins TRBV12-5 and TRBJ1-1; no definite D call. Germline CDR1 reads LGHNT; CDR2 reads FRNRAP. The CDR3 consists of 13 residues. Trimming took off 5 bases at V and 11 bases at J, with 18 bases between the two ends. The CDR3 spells CASGPPRLQTAFF. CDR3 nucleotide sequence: TGTGCTAGTGGTCCCCCGCGGTTACAAACGGCTTTCTTT. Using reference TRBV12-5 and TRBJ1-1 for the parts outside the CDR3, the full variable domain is DARVTQTPRHKVTEMGQEVTMRCQPILGHNTVFWYRQTMMQGLELLAYFRNRAPLDDSGMPKDRFSAEMPDATLATLKIQPSEPRDSAVYFCASGPPRLQTAFFGQGTRLTVV.

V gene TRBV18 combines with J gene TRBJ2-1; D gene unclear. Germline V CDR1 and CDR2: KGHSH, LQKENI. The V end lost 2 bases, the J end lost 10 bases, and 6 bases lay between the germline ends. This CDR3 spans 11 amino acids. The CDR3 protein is CASSPGREQFF. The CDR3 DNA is TGTGCCAGCTCACCAGGCAGGGAGCAGTTCTTC.

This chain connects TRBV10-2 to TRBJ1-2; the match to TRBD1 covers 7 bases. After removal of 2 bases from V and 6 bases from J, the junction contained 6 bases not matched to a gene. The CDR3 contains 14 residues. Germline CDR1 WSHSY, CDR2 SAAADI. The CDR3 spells CASSERRGLNGYTF. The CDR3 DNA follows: TGCGCCAGCAGTGAGAGGAGGGGGCTAAATGGCTACACCTTC.

CDR3 protein: CATSDPAGTDYSTDTQYF. The DNA of the CDR3 is TGTGCCACCAGTGACCCCGCCGGGACAGACTACAGCACAGATACGCAGTATTTT. The chain carries TRBV24-1 and TRBJ2-3, with TRBD1 matching over 7 bases. The trim removed 4 bases at V and 0 bases at J, leaving 12 bases unmatched. Germline V gene data show CDR1 as KGHDR and CDR2 as SFDVKD. The CDR3 extends over 18 amino acids.

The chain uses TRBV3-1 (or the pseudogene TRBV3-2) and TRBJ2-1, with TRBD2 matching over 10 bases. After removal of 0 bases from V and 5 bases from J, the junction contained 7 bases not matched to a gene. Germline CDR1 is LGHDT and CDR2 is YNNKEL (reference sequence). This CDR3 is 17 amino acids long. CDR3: CASSQEKLAGRNNEQFF. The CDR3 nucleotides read TGTGCCAGCAGCCAAGAAAAACTAGCGGGGAGAAACAATGAGCAGTTCTTC.

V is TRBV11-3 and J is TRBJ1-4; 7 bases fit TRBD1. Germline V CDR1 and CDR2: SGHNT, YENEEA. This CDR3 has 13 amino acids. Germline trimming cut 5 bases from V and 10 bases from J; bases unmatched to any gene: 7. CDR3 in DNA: TGTGCCAGCAGCCTCCGGACAGGAGGAAAACTGTTTTTT. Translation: CASSLRTGGKLFF.

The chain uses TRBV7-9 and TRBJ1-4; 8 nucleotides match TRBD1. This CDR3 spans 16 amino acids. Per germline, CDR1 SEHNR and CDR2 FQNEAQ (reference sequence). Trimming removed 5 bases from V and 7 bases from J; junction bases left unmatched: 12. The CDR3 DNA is TGTGCCAGCAGCCCGGACGTAGGACAGGGAGGTGAAAAACTGTTTTTT. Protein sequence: CASSPDVGQGGEKLFF.

In DNA form, the CDR3 reads TGTGCCAGCAGCCAAGTCCCGGGGAACTATGGCTACACCTTC. Residues: CASSQVPGNYGYTF. The J gene is TRBJ1-2, the V gene TRBV3-1 (or the pseudogene TRBV3-2); D gene unclear. CDR1 and CDR2 (germline): LGHDT, YNNKEL (reference sequence). V was clipped by 1 base and J by 2 bases, with 8 bases between them. This CDR3 region has 14 residues.

The CDR3: CASRSGGAEAFF. CDR3 nucleotides: TGTGCCAGCAGATCCGGGGGTGCGGAAGCTTTCTTT. This chain uses TRBV2 with TRBJ1-1, with TRBD1 as a possible D gene (5 bases). CDR1 SNHLY and CDR2 FYNNEI come from the germline V gene. The CDR3 covers 12 residues. Trimming removed 6 bases at V and 8 bases at J, with 13 bases between.

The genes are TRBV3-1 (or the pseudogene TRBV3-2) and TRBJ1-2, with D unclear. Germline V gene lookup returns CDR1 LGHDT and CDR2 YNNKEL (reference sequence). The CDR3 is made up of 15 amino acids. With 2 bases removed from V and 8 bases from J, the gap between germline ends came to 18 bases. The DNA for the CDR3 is TGTGCCAGCAGCCAAAACTCCGGGCCCCGAGGGGGCTACACCTTC. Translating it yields CASSQNSGPRGGYTF.

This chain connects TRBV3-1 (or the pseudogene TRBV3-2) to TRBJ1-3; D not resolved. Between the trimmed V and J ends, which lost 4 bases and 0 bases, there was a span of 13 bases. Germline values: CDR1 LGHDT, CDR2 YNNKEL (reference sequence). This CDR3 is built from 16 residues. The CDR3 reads CASSPLAAYSGNTIYF. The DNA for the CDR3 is TGTGCCAGCAGCCCACTGGCGGCTTACTCTGGAAACACCATATATTTT.

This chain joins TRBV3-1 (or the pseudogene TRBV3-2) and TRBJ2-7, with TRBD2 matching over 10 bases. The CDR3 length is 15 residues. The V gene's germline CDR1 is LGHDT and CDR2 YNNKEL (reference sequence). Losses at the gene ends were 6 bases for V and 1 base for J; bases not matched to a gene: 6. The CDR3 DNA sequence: TGTGCCAGCAGAGCAAGCGGGGGGGCATCCTACGAGCAGTACTTC. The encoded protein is CASRASGGASYEQYF.

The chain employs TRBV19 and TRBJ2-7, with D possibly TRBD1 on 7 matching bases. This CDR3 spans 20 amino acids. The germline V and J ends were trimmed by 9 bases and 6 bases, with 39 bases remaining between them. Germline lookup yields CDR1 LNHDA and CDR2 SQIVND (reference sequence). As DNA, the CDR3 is TGTGCCAGAAGGGGCACAGGGGAGGTGGCTATCCCTCCCATCCCGAGCGAGCAGTACTTC. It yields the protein CARRGTGEVAIPPIPSEQYF.

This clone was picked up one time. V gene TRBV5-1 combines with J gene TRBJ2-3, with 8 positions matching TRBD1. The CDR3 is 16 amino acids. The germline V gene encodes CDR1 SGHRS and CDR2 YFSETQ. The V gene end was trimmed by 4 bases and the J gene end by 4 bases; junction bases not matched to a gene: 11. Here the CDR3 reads CASSPTGTGRADTQYF. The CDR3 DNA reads TGCGCCAGCAGCCCTACCGGGACAGGTAGAGCAGATACGCAGTATTTT.

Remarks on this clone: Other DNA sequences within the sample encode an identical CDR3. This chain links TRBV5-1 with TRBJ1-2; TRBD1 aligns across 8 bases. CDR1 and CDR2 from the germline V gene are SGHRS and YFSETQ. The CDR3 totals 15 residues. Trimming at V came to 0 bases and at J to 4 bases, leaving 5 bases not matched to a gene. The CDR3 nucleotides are TGCGCCAGCAGCTTGGAAGGACAGGGCGTCTATGGCTACACCTTC. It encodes CASSLEGQGVYGYTF.

The CDR3 loop is CASSLDRGPGTGELFF. The CDR3 region has the DNA TGTGCCAGCTCCTTAGACAGGGGGCCCGGCACCGGGGAGCTGTTTTTT. This chain uses TRBV18 with TRBJ2-2; 10 bases are shared with TRBD1. With V trimmed by 6 bases and J by 4 bases, 8 bases remained unmatched. This CDR3 region has 16 residues. Germline V gene lookup returns CDR1 KGHSH and CDR2 LQKENI.

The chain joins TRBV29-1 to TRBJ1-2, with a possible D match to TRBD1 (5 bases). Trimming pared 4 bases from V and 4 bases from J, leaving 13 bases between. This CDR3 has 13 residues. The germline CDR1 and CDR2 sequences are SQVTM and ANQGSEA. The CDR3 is CSVGKDTSYGYTF. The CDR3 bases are TGCAGCGTTGGGAAGGACACCTCCTATGGCTACACCTTC.

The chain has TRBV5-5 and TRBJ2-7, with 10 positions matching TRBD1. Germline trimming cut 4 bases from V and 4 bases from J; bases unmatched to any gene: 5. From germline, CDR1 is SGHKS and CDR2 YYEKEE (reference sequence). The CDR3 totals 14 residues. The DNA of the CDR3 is TGTGCCAGCAGCAACCGACAGGGGGCTTACGAGCAGTACTTC. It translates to CASSNRQGAYEQYF.